This T cell receptor (beta chain) was identified during a study of CD8+ T cells in alopecia areata. T lymphocytes (CD4+ and CD8+) were sorted from PBMCs. Study outcomes and limitations: Alopecia totalis/universalis scalp especially showed more expanded CD8+ clones than normal scalp. Scalp samples also contribute reads from the resident alphabeta T cells found in normal skin.

Notes on this clone: What it binds is not known. Distinct nucleotide sequences in the sample also encode this CDR3.

In each case, RNA was isolated and then reverse transcribed into cDNA as the sequencing template. Assay: immunoSEQ multiplex PCR; the TCRdb copy retains only in-frame clones and omits some. The sample has roughly 120,000 clones; approximately 60% are singletons. Germline assignment: CDR1 SGHDT and CDR2 YYEEEE. Trimming removed 4 bases from V and 1 base from J, with 9 bases in between. The CDR3 totals 14 residues. The chain uses TRBV5-6 and TRBJ1-5, with a weak D call TRBD1 (6 bases). Sequenced input: CD4+ T cells sorted from blood. This TCR was sampled from a human donor in good health. The CDR3 is CASSPTGSNQPQHF. The CDR3 DNA sequence: TGTGCCAGCAGCCCTACAGGGAGCAATCAGCCCCAGCATTTT. Supplemented by reference TRBV5-6 and TRBJ1-5, the full variable domain reads DAGVTQSPTHLIKTRGQQVTLRCSPKSGHDTVSWYQQALGQGPQFIFQYYEEEERQRGNFPDRFSGHQFPNYSSELNVNALLLGDSALYLCASSPTGSNQPQHFGDGTRLSIL.